One sample yielded the 6 T cell receptor beta chains listed below, sequenced in a study of blood T cell repertoires in COVID-19. Sequencing used immunoSEQ multiplex PCR; TCRdb keeps in-frame clones, though not all of them. Of about 84,000 clones listed, 70% to 90% are singletons. Source material: peripheral blood. These TCRs come from an elderly man with active or convalescent COVID-19.

The CDR3 loop reads CASSTTGASGNTIYF. In DNA form, the CDR3 reads TGTGCCAGCAGCACGACAGGGGCATCTGGAAACACCATATATTTT. The V gene is TRBV7-6, the J gene TRBJ1-3; 8 nucleotides match TRBD1. Germline values: CDR1 SGHVS, CDR2 FNYEAQ. This CDR3 spans 15 amino acids. J was trimmed by 1 base and V by 5 bases; bases with no gene match: 4. The full variable domain, its missing parts supplied by reference TRBV7-6 and TRBJ1-3, is GAGVSQSPRYKVTKRGQDVALRCDPISGHVSLYWYRQALGQGPEFLTYFNYEAQQDKSGLPNDRFSAERPEGSISTLTIQRTEQRDSAMYRCASSTTGASGNTIYFGEGSWLTVV.

The rearrangement links TRBV20-1 to TRBJ2-2; D is perhaps TRBD1 (5 bases). The CDR3 is 16 amino acids. Trimming stripped 3 bases from V and 2 bases from J, with 16 bases between. The V gene's germline CDR1 is DFQATT and CDR2 SNEGSKA (reference sequence). The DNA of the CDR3 is TGCAGTGCTAGTGGGTCAGGGTACCTAAACACCGGGGAGCTGTTTTTT. It codes for CSASGSGYLNTGELFF.

CDR3 nucleotide sequence: TGCAGCGTCCACAGGGATCGTACGGCCCCTGAAGCTTTCTTT. Translation gives CSVHRDRTAPEAFF. V gene TRBV29-1 combines with J gene TRBJ1-1, with D possibly matching TRBD1 (6 bases). This CDR3 is built from 14 residues. V lost 6 bases and J lost 6, with 20 bases in between. Germline-derived CDR1 and CDR2 are SQVTM and ANQGSEA.

This clone came up once. The chain employs TRBV6-6 and TRBJ2-7; TRBD2 matches 7 bases. The CDR3 covers 12 residues. CDR1 and CDR2 (germline): MNHNY, SVGAGI (reference sequence). J was trimmed by 6 bases and V by 2 bases; bases with no gene match: 1. The CDR3: CASSYGEGEQYF. CDR3 nucleotides: TGTGCCAGCAGTTACGGGGAGGGCGAGCAGTACTTC.

The chain joins TRBV12-5 to TRBJ2-1; D is perhaps TRBD1 (6 bases). In germline, CDR1 is LGHNT, CDR2 FRNRAP. The CDR3 has 18 residues. The V gene lost 2 bases and the J gene lost 1 base, with 18 bases spanning the gap. The CDR3 bases are TGTGCTAGTGGTTTGATCCTGACAGGAGGCTCGTCCTACAATGAGCAGTTCTTC. This gives the protein CASGLILTGGSSYNEQFF. Supplemented by reference TRBV12-5 and TRBJ2-1, the full variable domain reads DARVTQTPRHKVTEMGQEVTMRCQPILGHNTVFWYRQTMMQGLELLAYFRNRAPLDDSGMPKDRFSAEMPDATLATLKIQPSEPRDSAVYFCASGLILTGGSSYNEQFFGPGTRLTVL.

The chain carries TRBV27 and TRBJ2-5, with 8 bases fitting TRBD1. The germline CDR1 and CDR2 sequences are MNHEY and SMNVEV (reference sequence). The CDR3 spans 15 residues. After removal of 2 bases from V and 5 bases from J, the junction contained 7 bases not matched to a gene. CDR3 in DNA: TGTGCCAGCAGTTTAGGCAGGGGGCTAGAGGAGACCCAGTACTTC. Translating it yields CASSLGRGLEETQYF.